These T cell receptor beta chains were read from a single sample in a study of Ad26.COV2.S vaccination and SARS-CoV-2 variants. Produced via immunoSEQ multiplex PCR; TCRdb's table is partial and in-frame only. Of about 330,000 clones detected, roughly nine tenths appear once; the ten largest clones hold around 5%. Specimen: peripheral blood, collected in a trial of Ad26.COV2.S vaccine versus placebo. These receptors originate from a person between 18 and 59 years old who received the Ad26.COV2.S COVID-19 vaccine or a placebo. Both conserved end residues are part of each CDR3. Fields, in order: V gene, J gene, CDR3 protein.

v_call: TRBV6-5
j_call: TRBJ2-1
cdr3_aa: CASSRAGVDYNEQFF

v_call: TRBV13
j_call: TRBJ2-5
cdr3_aa: CASSHSVRGQETQYF

v_call: TRBV9
j_call: TRBJ2-1
cdr3_aa: CASSVRRAGINEQFF

v_call: TRBV25-1
j_call: TRBJ1-1
cdr3_aa: CASSEWGVEGEAFF

v_call: TRBV7-3
j_call: TRBJ2-1
cdr3_aa: CASSLSRTGGNEQFF

v_call: TRBV7-2
j_call: TRBJ1-5
cdr3_aa: CASSLERGNQPQHF

v_call: TRBV11-2
j_call: TRBJ1-5
cdr3_aa: CASSLEAGITNQPQHF

v_call: TRBV6-5
j_call: TRBJ2-1
cdr3_aa: CASRGQGSLNEQFF

v_call: TRBV19
j_call: TRBJ2-7
cdr3_aa: CASSIMEGYEQYF

v_call: TRBV10-3
j_call: TRBJ2-7
cdr3_aa: CAISEPTTSHGYEQYF

v_call: TRBV4-2
j_call: TRBJ2-2
cdr3_aa: CASSQALLAANTGELFF

v_call: TRBV2
j_call: TRBJ2-5
cdr3_aa: CASSAGPRGAQETQYF

v_call: TRBV6-1
j_call: TRBJ1-2
cdr3_aa: CASSEQGLGGYTF

v_call: TRBV12-5
j_call: TRBJ2-1
cdr3_aa: CASGLGTGSYNEQFF

v_call: TRBV6-2/TRBV6-3
j_call: TRBJ1-5
cdr3_aa: CASSYGQARGPQHF

v_call: TRBV5-6
j_call: TRBJ2-5
cdr3_aa: CASSLGDYQETQYF

v_call: TRBV6-5
j_call: TRBJ1-6
cdr3_aa: CASNDGTVTSPLHF

v_call: TRBV11-2
j_call: TRBJ1-1
cdr3_aa: CASSWTGRVEAFF

v_call: TRBV28
j_call: TRBJ2-3
cdr3_aa: CASSLPGQGRRGGDTQYF

v_call: TRBV5-1
j_call: TRBJ2-7
cdr3_aa: CASSQTGKAYEQYF

v_call: TRBV12-5
j_call: TRBJ1-2
cdr3_aa: CASGLVSDHFHGYTF

v_call: TRBV6-5
j_call: TRBJ1-1
cdr3_aa: CASSQTSGTAFF

v_call: TRBV19
j_call: TRBJ2-4
cdr3_aa: CASSITVQGNIQYF

v_call: TRBV3-1/TRBV3-2
j_call: TRBJ1-1
cdr3_aa: CASSPGGRASNTEAFF

v_call: TRBV27
j_call: TRBJ1-3
cdr3_aa: CASSSGQGGFGNTIYF

v_call: TRBV5-1
j_call: TRBJ2-1
cdr3_aa: CASSLGTSKHHEQFF

v_call: TRBV12-3/TRBV12-4
j_call: TRBJ1-1
cdr3_aa: CATKGEGNTEAFF

v_call: TRBV5-1
j_call: TRBJ1-1
cdr3_aa: CASSLGVPNTEAFF

v_call: TRBV18
j_call: TRBJ2-2
cdr3_aa: CASSLFRDTTNTGELFF

v_call: TRBV19
j_call: TRBJ1-1
cdr3_aa: CASSIGHTEAFF

v_call: TRBV4-1
j_call: TRBJ2-5
cdr3_aa: CASSQEDGAIDQETQYF

v_call: TRBV7-2
j_call: TRBJ1-1
cdr3_aa: CASSLRVDVPTEAFF